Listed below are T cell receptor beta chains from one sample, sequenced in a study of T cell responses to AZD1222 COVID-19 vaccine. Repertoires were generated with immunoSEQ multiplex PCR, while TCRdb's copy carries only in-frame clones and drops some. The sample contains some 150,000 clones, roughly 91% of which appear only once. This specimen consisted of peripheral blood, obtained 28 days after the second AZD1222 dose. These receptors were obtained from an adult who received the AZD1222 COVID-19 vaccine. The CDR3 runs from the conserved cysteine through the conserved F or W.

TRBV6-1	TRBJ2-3	CASSEFTDTQYF
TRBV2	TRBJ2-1	CASKGLAGVNEQFF
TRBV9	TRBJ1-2	CASSRGTAYGYTF
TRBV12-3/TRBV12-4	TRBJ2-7	CASVGGRYEQYF
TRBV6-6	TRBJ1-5	CASSYGVVSNQPQHF
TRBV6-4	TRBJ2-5	CASSKGQGETQYF
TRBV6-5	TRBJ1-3	CASTVLGQVGNTIYF
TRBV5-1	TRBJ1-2	CASSLTGSGNYGYTF
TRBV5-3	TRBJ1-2	CARSLKVLDYGYTF
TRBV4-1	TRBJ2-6	CASSQGEGSGANVLTF
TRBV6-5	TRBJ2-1	CASSYRPGVNEQFF
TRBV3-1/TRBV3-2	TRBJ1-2	CASSRDRVYGYTF
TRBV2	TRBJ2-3	CASSGDRGTTDTQYF
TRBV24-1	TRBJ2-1	CATSDWYNEQFF
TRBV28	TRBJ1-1	CASSLGKRTEAFF
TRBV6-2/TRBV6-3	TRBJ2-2	CASSYLTKSNTGELFF
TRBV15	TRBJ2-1	CATSAGPSREQFF
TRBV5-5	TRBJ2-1	CASSLGASGSVPSGEQFF
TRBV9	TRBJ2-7	CASSFRDRGHEQYF
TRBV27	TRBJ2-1	CASSLSENNEQFF
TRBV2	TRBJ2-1	CASHKAGAKFF
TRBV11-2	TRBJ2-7	CAVTPWVSYEQYF
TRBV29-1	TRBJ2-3	CSVAGRARTSGRSDTQYF
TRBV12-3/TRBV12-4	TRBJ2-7	CASSLEGVEQYF
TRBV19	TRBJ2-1	CASSILRQGYDEQFF
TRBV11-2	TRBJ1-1	CASSSPTQGDTEAFF
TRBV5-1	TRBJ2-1	CASSLAGSSAYNEQFF
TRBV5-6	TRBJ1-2	CASSLGPPGGGNYGYTF
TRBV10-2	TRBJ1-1	CASRQTNTEAFF
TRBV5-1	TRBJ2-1	CASSLVQGEQFF
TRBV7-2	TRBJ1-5	CASSLVFSNQPQHF
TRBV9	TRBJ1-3	CASSVEVSSGNTIYF
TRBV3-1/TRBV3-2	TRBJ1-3	CASSLLSGNTIYF
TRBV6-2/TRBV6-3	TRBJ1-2	CASSPRTSGYTF
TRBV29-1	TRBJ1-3	CSVRGPGSGNTIYF
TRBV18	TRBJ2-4	CASSPEGNIQYF
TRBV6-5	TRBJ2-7	CASSSTRLGTYEQYF
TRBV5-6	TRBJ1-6	CASSLWGSYNSPLHF
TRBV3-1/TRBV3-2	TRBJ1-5	CASSQYSYPGLQHF
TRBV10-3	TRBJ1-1	CAISGTATEAFF
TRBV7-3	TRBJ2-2	CASGVGGTGELFF
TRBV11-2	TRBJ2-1	CASSQTSGTYNEQFF
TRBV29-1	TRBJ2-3	CSVSPAWDRTTDTQYF
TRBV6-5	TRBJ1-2	CASSYDFRDRGYGYTF
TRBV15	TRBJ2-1	CATSGGQGRAEQFF
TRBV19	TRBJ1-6	CASSGVSAYNSPLHF
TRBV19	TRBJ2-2	CASSVLAGGTGELFF
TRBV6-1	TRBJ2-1	CASSESGGSYNEQFF
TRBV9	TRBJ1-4	CASSVDPDRATTNEKLFF
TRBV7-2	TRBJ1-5	CAIGQAQHF
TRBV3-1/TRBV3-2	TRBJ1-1	CASSQKPSNTEAFF
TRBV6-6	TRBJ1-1	CASRDRGSRTEAFF